The clone carrying this T cell receptor beta chain has more than one count but fewer than ten. These data belong to a study of blood T cell repertoires in COVID-19. The germline V gene has CDR1 KGHDR and CDR2 SFDVKD. This CDR3 has 18 amino acids. The V segment lost 3 bases and the J segment 6 bases; nucleotides outside the gene matches: 7. Per the original methods: From reference gene primer amplification, estimates of nucleated cell counts were derived. Assay: immunoSEQ multiplex PCR; the TCRdb copy retains only in-frame clones and omits some. The D gene and trimming were derived from the DNA, and the V and J assignments and clone size from that table. This repertoire shows around 92,000 clones, about 74% found once; its top ten account for 3% to 4.5%. Followed longitudinally, the Seattle patients had been enrolled during active infection.

The rearrangement joins TRBV24-1 to TRBJ2-2; 15 bases align to TRBD2. Sequenced material: peripheral blood. The receptor was derived from a man between 70 and 80 years old with COVID-19, enrolled during active disease. CDR3 nucleotide sequence: TGTGCCACCAGTGATCCCCTGCGGACTAGCGGGAGGGCCGGGGAGCTGTTTTTT. This gives the protein CATSDPLRTSGRAGELFF.